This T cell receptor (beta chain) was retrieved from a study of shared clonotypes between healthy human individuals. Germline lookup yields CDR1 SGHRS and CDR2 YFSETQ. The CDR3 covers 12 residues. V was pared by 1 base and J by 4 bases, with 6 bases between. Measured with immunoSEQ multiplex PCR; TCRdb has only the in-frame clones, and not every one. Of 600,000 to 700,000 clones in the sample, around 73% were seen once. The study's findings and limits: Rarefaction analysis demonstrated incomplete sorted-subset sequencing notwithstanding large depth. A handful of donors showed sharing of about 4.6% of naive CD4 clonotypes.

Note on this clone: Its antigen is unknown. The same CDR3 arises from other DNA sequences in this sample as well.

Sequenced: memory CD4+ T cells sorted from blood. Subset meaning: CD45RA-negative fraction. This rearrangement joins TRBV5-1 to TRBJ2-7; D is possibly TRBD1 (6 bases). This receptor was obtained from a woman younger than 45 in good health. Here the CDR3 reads CASSLTGYEQYF. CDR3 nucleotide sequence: TGCGCCAGCAGCTTGACAGGGTACGAGCAGTACTTC.